This record covers a single TCR beta chain. The sample originates from a study of technical replicates of blood from several donors. Clones were sequenced by immunoSEQ multiplex PCR, and TCRdb holds only the in-frame ones, with some missing. Of about 12,000 clones listed, approximately 94% are singletons. The sequencing sample was made of PBMCs. The receptor was isolated from a human donor in good health.

This CDR3 reads CASGSRQLYGYTF. The CDR3 nucleotides read TGTGCTAGTGGTTCCCGACAGCTCTATGGCTACACCTTC. The rearrangement links TRBV12-5 to TRBJ1-2, with D maybe TRBD1 (5 bases). Trimming took 4 bases from V and 4 from J, leaving 10 bases between them. Germline CDR1 is LGHNT and CDR2 is FRNRAP. The CDR3 is 13 amino acids.